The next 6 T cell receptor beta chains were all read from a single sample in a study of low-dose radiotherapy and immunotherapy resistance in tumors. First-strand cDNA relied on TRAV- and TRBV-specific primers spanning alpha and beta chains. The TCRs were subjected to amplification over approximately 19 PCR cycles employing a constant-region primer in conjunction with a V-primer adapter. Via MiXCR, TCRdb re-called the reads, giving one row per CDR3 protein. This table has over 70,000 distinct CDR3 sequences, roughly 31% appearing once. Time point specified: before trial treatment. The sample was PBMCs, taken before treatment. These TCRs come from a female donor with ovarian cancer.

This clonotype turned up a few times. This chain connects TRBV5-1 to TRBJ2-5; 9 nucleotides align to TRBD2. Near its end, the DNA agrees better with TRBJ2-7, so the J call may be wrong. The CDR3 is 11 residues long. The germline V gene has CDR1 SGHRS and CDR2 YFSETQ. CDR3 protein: CASAGGNEQYF. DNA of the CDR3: TGCGCCTCAGCGGGGGGAAACGAGCAGTACTTC.

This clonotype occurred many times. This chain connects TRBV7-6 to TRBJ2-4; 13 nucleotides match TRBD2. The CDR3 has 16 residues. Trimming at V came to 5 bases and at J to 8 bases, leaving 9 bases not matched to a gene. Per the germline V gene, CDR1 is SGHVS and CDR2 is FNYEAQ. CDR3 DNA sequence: TGTGCCAGCAGCGAACTAGCGGGAGGGACCTGGGACATTCAGTACTTC. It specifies CASSELAGGTWDIQYF.

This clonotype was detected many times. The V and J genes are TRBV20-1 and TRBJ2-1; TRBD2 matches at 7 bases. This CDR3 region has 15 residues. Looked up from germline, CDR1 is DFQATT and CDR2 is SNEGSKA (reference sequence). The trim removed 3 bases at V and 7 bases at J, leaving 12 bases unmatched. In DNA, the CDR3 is TGCAGTGCTAGCCGACAGCGGGGCCTCCCAAATGAGCAGTTCTTC. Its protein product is CSASRQRGLPNEQFF.

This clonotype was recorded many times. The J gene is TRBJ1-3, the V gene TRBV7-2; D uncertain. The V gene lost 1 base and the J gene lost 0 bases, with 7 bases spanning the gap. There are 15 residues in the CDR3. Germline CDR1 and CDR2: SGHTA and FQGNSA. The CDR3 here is CASSLVWSSGNTIYF. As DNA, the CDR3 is TGTGCCAGCAGCTTAGTTTGGAGCTCTGGAAACACCATATATTTT.

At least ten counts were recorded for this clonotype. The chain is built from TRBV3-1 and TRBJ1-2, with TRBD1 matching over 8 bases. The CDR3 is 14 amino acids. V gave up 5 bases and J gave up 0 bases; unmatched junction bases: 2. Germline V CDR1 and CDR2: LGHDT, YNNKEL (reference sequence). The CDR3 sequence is CASSRQGPNYGYTF. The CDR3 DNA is TGTGCCAGCAGCAGACAGGGGCCTAACTATGGCTACACCTTC.

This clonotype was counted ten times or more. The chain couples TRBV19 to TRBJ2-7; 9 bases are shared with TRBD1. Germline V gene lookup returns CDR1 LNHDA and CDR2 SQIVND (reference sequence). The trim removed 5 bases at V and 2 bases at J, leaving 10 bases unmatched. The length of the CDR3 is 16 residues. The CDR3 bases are TGTGCCAGTAGTCATTCGGACAGGGGTCACCCCTACGAGCAGTACTTC. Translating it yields CASSHSDRGHPYEQYF.